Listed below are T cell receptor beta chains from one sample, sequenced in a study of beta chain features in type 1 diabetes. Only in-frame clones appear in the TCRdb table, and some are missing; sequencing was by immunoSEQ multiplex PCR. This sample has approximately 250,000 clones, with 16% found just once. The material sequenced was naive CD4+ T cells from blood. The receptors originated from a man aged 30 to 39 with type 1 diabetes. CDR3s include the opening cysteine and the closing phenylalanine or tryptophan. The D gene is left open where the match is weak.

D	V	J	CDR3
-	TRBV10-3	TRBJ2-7	CAISQLSAEGDEQYF
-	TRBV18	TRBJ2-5	CASSPTVDQETQYF
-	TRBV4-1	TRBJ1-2	CASSHQLGAIYGYTF
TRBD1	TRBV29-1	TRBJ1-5	CSVVNQGGEHF
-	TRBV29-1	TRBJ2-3	CSVQAVQGDTQYF
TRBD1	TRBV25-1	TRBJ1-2	CASSEQTGYYGYTF
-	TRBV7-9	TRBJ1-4	CASSLMARNEKLFF
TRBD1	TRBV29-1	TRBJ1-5	CSVVDRGVQPQHF
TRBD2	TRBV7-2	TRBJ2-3	CASSLGTAGVGTQYF
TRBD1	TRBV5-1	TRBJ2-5	CASSRDRKETQYF
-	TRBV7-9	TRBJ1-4	CASSFPSATNEKLFF
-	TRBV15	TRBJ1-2	CATSNVIGGYTF
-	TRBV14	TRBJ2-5	CASSQETQYF
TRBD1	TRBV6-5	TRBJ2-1	CASSYSTTGRYNEQFF
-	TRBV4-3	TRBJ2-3	CASSPVRSTDTQYF
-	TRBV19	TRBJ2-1	CASSIEVRYNEQFF
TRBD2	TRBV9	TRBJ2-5	CASSVATSGKETQYF
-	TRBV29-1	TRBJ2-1	CSVEEWGQGRPQFF
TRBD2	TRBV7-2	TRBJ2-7	CASTQGTSGPGVQYF
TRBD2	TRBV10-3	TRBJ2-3	CAISESSGRGTDTQYF
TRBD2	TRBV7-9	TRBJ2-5	CASSSPTSANQETQYF
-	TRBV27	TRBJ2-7	CASSRRIRTDSSYEQYF
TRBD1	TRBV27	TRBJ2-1	CASSSPGRGRVTNEQFF
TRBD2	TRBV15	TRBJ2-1	CATRRTSGFNEQFF